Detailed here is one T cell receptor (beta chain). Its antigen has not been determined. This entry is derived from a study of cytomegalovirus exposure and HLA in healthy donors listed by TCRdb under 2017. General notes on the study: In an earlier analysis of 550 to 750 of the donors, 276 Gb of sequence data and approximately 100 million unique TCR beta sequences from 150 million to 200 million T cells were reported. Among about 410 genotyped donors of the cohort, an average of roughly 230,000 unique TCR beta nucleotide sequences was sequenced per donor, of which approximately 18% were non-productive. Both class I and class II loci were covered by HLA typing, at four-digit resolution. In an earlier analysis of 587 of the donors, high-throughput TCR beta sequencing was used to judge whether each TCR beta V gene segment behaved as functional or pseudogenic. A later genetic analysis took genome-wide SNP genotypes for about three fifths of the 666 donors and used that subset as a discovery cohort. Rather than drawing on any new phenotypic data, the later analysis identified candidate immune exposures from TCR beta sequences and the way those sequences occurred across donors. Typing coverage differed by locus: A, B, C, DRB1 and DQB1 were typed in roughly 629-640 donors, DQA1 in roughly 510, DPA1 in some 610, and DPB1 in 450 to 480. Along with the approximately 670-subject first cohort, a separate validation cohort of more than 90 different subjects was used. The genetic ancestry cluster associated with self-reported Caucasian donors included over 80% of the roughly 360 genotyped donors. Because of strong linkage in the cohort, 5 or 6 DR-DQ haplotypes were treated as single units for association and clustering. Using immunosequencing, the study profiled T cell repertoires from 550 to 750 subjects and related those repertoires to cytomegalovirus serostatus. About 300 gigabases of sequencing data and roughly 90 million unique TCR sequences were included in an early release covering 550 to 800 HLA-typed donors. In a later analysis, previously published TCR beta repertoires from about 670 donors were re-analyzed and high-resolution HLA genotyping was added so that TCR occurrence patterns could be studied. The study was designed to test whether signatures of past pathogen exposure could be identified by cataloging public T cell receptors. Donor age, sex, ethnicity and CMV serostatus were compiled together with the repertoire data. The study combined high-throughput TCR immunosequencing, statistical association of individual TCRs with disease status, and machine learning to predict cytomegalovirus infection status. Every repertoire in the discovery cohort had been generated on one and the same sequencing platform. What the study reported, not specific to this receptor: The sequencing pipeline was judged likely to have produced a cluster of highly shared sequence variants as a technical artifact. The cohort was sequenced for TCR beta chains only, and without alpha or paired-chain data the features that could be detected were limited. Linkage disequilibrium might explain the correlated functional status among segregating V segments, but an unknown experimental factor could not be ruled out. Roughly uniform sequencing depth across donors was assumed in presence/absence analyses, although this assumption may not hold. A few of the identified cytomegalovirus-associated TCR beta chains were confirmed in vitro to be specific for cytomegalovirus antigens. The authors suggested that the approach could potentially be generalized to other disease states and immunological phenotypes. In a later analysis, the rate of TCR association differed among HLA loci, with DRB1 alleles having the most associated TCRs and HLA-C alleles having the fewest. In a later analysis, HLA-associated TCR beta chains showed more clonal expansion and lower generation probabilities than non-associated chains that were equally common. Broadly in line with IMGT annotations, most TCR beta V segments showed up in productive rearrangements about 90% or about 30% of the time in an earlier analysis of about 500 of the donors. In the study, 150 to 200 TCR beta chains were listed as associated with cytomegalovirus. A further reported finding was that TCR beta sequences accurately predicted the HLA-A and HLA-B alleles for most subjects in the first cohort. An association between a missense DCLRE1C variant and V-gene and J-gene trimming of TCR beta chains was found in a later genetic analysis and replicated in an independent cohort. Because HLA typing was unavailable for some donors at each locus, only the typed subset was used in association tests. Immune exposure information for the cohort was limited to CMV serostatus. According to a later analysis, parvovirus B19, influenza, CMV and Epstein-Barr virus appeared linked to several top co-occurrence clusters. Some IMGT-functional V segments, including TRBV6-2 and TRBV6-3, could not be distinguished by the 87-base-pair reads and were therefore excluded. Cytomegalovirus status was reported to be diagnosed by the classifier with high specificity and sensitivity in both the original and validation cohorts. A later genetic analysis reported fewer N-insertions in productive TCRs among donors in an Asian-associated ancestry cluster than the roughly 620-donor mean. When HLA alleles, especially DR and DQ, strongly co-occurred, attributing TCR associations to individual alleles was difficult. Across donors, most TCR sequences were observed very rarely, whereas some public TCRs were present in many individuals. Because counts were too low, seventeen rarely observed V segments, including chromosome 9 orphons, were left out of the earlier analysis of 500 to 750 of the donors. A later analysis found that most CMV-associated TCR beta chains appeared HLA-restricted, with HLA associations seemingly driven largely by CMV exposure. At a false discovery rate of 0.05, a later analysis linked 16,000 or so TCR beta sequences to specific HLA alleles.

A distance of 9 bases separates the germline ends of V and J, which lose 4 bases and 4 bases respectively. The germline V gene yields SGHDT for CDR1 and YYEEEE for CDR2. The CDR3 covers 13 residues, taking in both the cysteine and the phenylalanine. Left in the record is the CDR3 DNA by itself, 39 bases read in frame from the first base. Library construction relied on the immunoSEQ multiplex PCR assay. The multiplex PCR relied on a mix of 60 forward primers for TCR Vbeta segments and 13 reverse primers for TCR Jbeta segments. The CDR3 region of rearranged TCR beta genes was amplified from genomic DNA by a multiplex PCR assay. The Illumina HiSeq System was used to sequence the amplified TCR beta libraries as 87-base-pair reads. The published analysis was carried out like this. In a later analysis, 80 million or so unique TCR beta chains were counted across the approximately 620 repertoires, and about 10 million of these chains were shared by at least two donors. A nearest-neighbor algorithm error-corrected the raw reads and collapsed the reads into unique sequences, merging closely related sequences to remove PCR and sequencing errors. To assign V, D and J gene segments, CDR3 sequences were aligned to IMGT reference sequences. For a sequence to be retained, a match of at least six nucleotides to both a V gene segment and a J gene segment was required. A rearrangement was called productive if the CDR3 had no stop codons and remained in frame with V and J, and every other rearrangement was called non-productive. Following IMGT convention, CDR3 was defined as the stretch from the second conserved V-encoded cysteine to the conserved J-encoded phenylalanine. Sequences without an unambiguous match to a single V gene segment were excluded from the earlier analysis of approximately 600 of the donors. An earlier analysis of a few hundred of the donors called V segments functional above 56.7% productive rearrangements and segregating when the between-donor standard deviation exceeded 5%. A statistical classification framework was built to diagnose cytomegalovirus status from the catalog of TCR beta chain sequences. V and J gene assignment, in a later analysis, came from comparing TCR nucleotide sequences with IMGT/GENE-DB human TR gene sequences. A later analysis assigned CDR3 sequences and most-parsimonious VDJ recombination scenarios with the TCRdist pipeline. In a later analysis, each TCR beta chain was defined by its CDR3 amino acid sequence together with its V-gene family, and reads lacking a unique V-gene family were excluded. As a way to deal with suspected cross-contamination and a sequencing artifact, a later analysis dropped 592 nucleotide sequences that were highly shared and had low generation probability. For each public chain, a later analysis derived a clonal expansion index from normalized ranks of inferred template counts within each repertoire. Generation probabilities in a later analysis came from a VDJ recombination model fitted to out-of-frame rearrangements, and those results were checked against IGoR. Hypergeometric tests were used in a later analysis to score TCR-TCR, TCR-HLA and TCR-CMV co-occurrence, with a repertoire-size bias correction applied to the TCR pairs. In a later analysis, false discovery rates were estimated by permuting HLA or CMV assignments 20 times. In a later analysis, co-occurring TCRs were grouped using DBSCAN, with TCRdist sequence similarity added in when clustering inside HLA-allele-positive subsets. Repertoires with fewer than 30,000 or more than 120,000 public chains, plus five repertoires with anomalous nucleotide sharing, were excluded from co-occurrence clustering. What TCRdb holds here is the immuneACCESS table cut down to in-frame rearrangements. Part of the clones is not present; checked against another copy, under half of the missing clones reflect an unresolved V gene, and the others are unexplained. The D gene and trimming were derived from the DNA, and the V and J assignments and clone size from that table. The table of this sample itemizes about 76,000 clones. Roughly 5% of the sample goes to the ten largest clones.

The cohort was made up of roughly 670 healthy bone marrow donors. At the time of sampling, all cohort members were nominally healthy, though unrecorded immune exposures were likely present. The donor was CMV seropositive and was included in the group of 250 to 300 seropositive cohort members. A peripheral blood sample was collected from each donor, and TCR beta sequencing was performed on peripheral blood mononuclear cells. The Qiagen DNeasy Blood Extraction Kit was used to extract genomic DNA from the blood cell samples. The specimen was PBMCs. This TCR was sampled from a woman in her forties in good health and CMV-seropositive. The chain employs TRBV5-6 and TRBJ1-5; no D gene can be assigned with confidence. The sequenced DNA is TGTGCCAGCAGCCGACGGAGAAATCAGCCCCAGCATTTT. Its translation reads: CASSRRRNQPQHF.